Listed below are T cell receptor beta chains from one sample, sequenced in a study of T-cell memory formation after mild COVID-19. MiXCR was run by TCRdb on the 5' RACE reads, yielding one entry per CDR3 protein. This sample has 120,000 to 150,000 distinct CDR3 sequences, with about 5.7% found just once. Material for sequencing was PBMCs or a T cell subset sorted from them (not recorded which). The receptors were gathered from an adult woman who had mild COVID-19 (a few samples of this study predate the infection). Cell type and time point are not known. Each CDR3 is given with its conserved first and last residue. D genes are given only for firm matches. Clone sizes are given selectively: once, few, many, or a class where the clone is expanded.

>many|TRBV7-3|TRBD1|TRBJ1-1
TGTGCCAGCAGCTTAAGGGACAGCACTGAAGCTTTCTTT
CASSLRDSTEAFF
>NA|TRBV3-1|NA|TRBJ2-7
TGTGCCAGCAGCCAATATCCGTGGGGCACCTACGAGCAGTACTTC
CASSQYPWGTYEQYF
>many|TRBV20-1|NA|TRBJ2-1
TGCAGTGCTAGGGTCCGGAGGGCGCAGTTCTTC
CSARVRRAQFF
>many|TRBV7-2|TRBD1|TRBJ2-3
TGTGCCAGCAGCCGGACAGGAGATACGCAGTATTTT
CASSRTGDTQYF
>many|TRBV11-2|NA|TRBJ2-3
TGTGCCAGCAGCTCTAGCCCTACGGGAGATACGCAGTATTTT
CASSSSPTGDTQYF
>many|TRBV5-1|TRBD1|TRBJ2-7
TGCGCCAGCAGCCTTTCAGGACAGGTGAAAACCTACGAGCAGTACTTC
CASSLSGQVKTYEQYF
>many|TRBV7-9|NA|TRBJ2-7
TGTGCCAGCAGCCCACTAGGGCTTTCGACGGACGAGCAGTACTTC
CASSPLGLSTDEQYF
>many|TRBV6-6|NA|TRBJ2-6
TGTGCCAGCAGTTACTCGATTACAGGGATCCCTGGGGCCAACGTCCTGACTTTC
CASSYSITGIPGANVLTF
>few|TRBV5-5|NA|TRBJ1-4
TGTGCCAGCAGCTCCCAATCAGGGGCCTCCTATGAAAAACTGTTTTTT
CASSSQSGASYEKLFF
>many|TRBV7-2|NA|TRBJ1-2
TGTGCCAGCAGCTTACTTGACTATGGCTACACCTTC
CASSLLDYGYTF
>NA|TRBV7-2|TRBD2|TRBJ2-1
TGTGCGAGTCGCGGACTAGCGCTTAGTGATGAGCAGTTCTTC
CASRGLALSDEQFF
>once|TRBV19|NA|TRBJ1-2
TGTGCCAGTACCACTCGGGCGGAGGGGACTAACTATGGCTACACCTTC
CASTTRAEGTNYGYTF
>NA|TRBV7-2|NA|TRBJ1-5
TGTGCCAGCAGCTACCTTCAGGGGAACAATCAGCCCCAGCATTTT
CASSYLQGNNQPQHF
>few|TRBV25-1|NA|TRBJ1-3
TGTGCCAGCAGCGGTTACGCCGGAAACACCATATATTTT
CASSGYAGNTIYF
>NA|TRBV20-1|NA|TRBJ1-5
TGCAGTGGGAAAGAGACAGATCAGCCCCAGCATTTT
CSGKETDQPQHF
>NA|TRBV11-2|NA|TRBJ2-1
TGTGCCAGCAGCATCCCCGGGACCTCCTACAATGAGCAGTTCTTC
CASSIPGTSYNEQFF
>NA|TRBV7-2|NA|TRBJ2-1
TGTGCCAGCAGCTCTAGGAGTGTGTGGTACAATGAGCAGTTCTTC
CASSSRSVWYNEQFF
>once|TRBV6-2/TRBV6-3|TRBD2|TRBJ2-7
TGTGCCAGCAGCGGTCCGGGACTAGGGGTTTACGAGCAGTACTTC
CASSGPGLGVYEQYF
>few|TRBV24-1|TRBD1|TRBJ2-2
TGTGCCACCAGTGATCCACCCGGGACAGATAACACCGGGGAGCTGTTTTTT
CATSDPPGTDNTGELFF
>few|TRBV12-3/TRBV12-4|TRBD2|TRBJ2-3
TGTGCCAGCAGCCCCGGGGGGGCGGACACAGATACGCAGTATTTT
CASSPGGADTDTQYF
>many|TRBV29-1|NA|TRBJ2-1
TGCAGCGTTAGACTTGACAGGTTAGAGCAGTTCTTC
CSVRLDRLEQFF
>NA|TRBV14|NA|TRBJ2-5
TGTGCCAGCAGCCAAGCGCTACGGGGCTCCCAAGAGACCCAGTACTTC
CASSQALRGSQETQYF